This TCR beta chain emerged from a study of glioma-infiltrating T cells. V was cut by 7 bases and J by 6 bases, with 15 bases left in between. Germline CDR1 is MNHNS and CDR2 is SASEGT. The CDR3 runs 13 residues. The iRepertoire nested amplicon-rescue multiplex PCR amplified TCR alpha and beta CDR3s from RNA. TCRdb used MiXCR to reprocess the multiplex PCR reads, holding one entry per CDR3 protein. In the table there are around 93,000 distinct CDR3 sequences, approximately 42% of which are singletons. This clonotype was detected many times. Antigen unknown. Study conclusions and caveats: CDR3 overlap between tissue and blood was very small. Non-neoplastic patients had below-expected tissue-blood divergence, while all gliomas exceeded expectation.

The sequencing sample was made of glioma tissue, nonneoplastic brain tissue, or PBMCs (not recorded which). The sequence derives from a human donor with low-grade glioma or glioblastoma, undergoing nonglioma brain surgery, or in good health (not recorded which). The rearrangement links TRBV6-1 to TRBJ1-1; perhaps TRBD1 as D (5 bases). In DNA form, the CDR3 reads TGTGCCAGCAAACCCTGGGACGGCGCTGAAGCTTTCTTT. This sequence encodes CASKPWDGAEAFF.